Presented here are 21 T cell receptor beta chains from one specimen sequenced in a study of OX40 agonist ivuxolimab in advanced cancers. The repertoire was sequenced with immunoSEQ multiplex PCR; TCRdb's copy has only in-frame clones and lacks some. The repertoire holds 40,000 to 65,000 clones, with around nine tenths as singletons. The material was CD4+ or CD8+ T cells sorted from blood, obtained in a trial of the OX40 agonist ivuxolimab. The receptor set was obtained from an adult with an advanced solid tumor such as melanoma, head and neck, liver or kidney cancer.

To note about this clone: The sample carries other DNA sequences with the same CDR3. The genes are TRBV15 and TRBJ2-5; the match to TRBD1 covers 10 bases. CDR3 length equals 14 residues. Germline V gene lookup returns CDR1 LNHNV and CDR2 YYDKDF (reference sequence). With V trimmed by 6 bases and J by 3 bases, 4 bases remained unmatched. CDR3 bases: TGTGCCACCAGTCGGGACAGGGGCGAAGAGACCCAGTACTTC. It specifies CATSRDRGEETQYF.

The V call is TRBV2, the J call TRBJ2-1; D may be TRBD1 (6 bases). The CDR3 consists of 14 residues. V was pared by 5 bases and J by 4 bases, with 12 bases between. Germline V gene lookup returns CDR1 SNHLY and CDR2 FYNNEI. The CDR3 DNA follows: TGTGCCAGCAGTCTACAGGGTGGGTACAATGAGCAGTTCTTC. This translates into CASSLQGGYNEQFF.

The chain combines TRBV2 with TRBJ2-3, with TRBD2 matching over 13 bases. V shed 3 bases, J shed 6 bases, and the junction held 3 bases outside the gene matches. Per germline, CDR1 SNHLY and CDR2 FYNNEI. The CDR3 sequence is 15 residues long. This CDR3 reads CASSETSGGWDTQYF. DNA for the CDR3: TGTGCCAGCAGTGAGACTAGCGGGGGGTGGGATACGCAGTATTTT.

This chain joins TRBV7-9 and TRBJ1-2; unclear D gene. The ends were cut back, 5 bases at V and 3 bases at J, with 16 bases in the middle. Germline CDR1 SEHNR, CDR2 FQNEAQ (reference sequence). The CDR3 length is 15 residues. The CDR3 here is CASSRAGYSYYGYTF. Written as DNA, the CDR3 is TGTGCCAGCAGCCGTGCTGGGTATAGTTACTATGGCTACACCTTC.

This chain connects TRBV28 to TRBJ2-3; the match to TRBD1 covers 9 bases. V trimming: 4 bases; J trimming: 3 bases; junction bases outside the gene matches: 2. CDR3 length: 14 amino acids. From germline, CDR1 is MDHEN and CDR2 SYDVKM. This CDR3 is CASSYRGQTDTQYF. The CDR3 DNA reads TGTGCCAGCAGTTACAGGGGGCAGACAGATACGCAGTATTTT.

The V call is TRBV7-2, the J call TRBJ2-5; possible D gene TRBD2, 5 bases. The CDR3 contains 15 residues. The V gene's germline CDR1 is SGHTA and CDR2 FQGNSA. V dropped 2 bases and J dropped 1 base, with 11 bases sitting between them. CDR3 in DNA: TGTGCCAGCAGCTTATATACGAGCGGCCAAGAGACCCAGTACTTC. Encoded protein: CASSLYTSGQETQYF. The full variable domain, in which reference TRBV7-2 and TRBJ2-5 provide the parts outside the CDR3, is GAGVSQSPSNKVTEKGKDVELRCDPISGHTALYWYRQSLGQGLEFLIYFQGNSAPDKSGLPSDRFSAERTGGSVSTLTIQRTQQEDSAVYLCASSLYTSGQETQYFGPGTRLLVL.

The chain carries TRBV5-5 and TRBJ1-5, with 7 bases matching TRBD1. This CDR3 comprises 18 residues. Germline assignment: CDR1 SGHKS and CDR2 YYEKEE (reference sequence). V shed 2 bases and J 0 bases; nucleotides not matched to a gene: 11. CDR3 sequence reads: CASSLPRGDRHSNQPQHF. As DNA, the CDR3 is TGTGCCAGCAGCTTACCGAGAGGGGACAGACATAGCAATCAGCCCCAGCATTTT.

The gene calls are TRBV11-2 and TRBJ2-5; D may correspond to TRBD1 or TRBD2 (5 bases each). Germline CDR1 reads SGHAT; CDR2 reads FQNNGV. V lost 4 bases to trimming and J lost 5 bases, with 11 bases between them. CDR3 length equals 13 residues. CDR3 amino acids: CASSSAWGETQYF. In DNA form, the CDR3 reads TGTGCCAGCAGCTCCGCCTGGGGGGAGACCCAGTACTTC.

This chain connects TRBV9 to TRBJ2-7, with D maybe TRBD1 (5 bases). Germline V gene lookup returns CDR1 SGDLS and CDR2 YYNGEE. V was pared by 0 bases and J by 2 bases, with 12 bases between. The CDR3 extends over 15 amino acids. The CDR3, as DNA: TGTGCCAGCAGCGTAGTTTGCAGGGTCGCCTACGAGCAGTACTTC. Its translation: CASSVVCRVAYEQYF.

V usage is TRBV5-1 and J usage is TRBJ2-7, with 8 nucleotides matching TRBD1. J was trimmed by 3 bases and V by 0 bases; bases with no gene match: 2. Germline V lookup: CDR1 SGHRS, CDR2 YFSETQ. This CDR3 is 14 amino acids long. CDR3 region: CASSLGDRGYEQYF. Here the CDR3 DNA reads TGCGCCAGCAGCTTGGGAGACAGGGGCTACGAGCAGTACTTC.

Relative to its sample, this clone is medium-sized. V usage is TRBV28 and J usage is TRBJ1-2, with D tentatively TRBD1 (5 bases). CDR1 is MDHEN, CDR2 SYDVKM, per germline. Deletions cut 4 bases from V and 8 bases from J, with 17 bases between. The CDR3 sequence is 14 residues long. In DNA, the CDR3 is TGTGCCAGCAGTTCCGGCGGGGGAGCGGGCGGCTACACCTTC. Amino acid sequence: CASSSGGGAGGYTF.

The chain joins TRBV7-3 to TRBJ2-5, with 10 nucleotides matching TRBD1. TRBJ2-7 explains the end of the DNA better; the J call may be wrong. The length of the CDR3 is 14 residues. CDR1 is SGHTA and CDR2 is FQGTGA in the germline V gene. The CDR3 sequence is CASSQSRDRGEQYF. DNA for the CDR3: TGTGCCAGCAGCCAGAGCCGGGACAGGGGCGAGCAGTACTTC.

The CDR3 nucleotides are TGTGCCTGGAGTCAGAGGGCCACTGAAGCTTTCTTT. This codes for CAWSQRATEAFF. V usage is TRBV30 and J usage is TRBJ1-1; D remains unclear. Germline assignment: CDR1 GTSNPN and CDR2 SVGIG (reference sequence). Trimming pared 2 bases from V and 4 bases from J, leaving 8 bases between. The CDR3 loop spans 12 amino acids.

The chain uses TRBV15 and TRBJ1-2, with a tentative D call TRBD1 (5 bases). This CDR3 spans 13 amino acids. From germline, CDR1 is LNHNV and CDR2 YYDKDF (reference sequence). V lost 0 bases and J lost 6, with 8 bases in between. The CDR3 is CATSRDQGDGYTF. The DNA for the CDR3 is TGTGCCACCAGCAGAGATCAAGGGGATGGCTACACCTTC.

As DNA, the CDR3 is TGTGCCAGCAGCTCTGCTTCCCTACGCTATGGCTACACCTTC. Its protein product is CASSSASLRYGYTF. This rearrangement joins TRBV7-9 to TRBJ1-2; D uncertain. The CDR3 is made up of 14 amino acids. Germline CDR1 and CDR2: SEHNR and FQNEAQ (reference sequence). Trimming stripped 4 bases from V and 4 bases from J, with 13 bases between.

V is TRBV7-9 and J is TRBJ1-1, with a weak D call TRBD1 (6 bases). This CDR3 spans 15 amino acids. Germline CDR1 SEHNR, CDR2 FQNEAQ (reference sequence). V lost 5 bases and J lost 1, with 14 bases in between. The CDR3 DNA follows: TGTGCCAGCAGCCCCTTACAGGGTAGGAACACTGAAGCTTTCTTT. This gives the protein CASSPLQGRNTEAFF.

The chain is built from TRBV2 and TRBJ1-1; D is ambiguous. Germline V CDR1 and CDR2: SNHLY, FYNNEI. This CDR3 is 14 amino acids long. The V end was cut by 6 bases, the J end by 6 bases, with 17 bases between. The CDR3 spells CASRPPNGDPEAFF. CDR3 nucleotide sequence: TGTGCCAGCAGACCGCCAAACGGAGATCCTGAAGCTTTCTTT.

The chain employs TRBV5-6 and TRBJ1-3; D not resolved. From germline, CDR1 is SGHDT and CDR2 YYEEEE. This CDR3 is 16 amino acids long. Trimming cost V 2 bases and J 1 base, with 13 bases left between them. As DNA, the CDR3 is TGTGCCAGCAGCTTACCTCCCATTACTTCTGGAAACACCATATATTTT. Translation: CASSLPPITSGNTIYF.

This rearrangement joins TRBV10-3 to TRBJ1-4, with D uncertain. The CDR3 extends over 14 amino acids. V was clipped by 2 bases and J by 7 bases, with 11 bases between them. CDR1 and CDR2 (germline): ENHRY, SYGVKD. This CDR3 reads CAISERSDGEKLFF. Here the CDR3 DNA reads TGTGCCATCAGTGAGCGGTCCGACGGTGAAAAACTGTTTTTT.

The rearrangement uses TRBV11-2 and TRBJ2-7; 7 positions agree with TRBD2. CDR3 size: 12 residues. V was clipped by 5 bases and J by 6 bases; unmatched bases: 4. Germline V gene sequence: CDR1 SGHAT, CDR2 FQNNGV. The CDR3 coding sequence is TGTGCCAGCAGCCCGCCGGGGGGCGAGCAGTACTTC. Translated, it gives CASSPPGGEQYF.

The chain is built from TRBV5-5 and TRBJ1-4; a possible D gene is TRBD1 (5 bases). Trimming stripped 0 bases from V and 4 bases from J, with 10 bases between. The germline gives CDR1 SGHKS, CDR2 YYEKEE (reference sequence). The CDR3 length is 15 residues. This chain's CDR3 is CASSLVPGGNEKLFF. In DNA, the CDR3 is TGTGCCAGCAGCTTGGTCCCGGGGGGTAATGAAAAACTGTTTTTT.